The present TCR beta chain was sequenced within a study of control samples from healthy donors and cancer patients. Data came from immunoSEQ multiplex PCR; TCRdb stores just in-frame clones and leaves some out. The sample records roughly 95,000 clones, 70% to 90% being singletons. This clonotype was obtained from a man in his thirties or forties in good health. The sample taken for sequencing was blood.

The CDR3 coding sequence is TGTGCCAGCAGCCAAGCGCCGGGGGGACATGAGGACAATGAGCAGTTCTTC. Translated, it gives CASSQAPGGHEDNEQFF. The rearrangement uses TRBV4-2 and TRBJ2-1, with D possibly being TRBD2 (7 bases). This CDR3 region has 17 residues. Germline lookup yields CDR1 LGHNA and CDR2 YNFKEQ. V was trimmed by 1 base and J by 5 bases, leaving 18 bases between them.